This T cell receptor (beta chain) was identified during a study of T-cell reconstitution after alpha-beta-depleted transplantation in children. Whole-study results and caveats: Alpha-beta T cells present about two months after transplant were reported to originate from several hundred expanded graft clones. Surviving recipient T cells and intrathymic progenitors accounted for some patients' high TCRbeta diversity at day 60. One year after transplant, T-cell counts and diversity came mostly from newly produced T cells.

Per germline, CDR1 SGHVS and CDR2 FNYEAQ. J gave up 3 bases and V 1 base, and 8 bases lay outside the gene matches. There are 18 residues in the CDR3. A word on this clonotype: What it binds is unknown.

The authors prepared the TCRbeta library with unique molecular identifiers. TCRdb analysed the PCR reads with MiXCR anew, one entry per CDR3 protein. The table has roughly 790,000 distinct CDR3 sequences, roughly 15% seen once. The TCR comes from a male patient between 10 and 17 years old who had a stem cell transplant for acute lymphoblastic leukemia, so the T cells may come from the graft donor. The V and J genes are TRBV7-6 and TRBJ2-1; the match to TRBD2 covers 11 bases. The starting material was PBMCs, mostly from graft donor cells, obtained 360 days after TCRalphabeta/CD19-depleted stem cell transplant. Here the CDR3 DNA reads TGTGCCAGCAGCTTAGTAGGTAGCGGGAGGGCCCTCTACAATGAGCAGTTCTTC. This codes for CASSLVGSGRALYNEQFF.